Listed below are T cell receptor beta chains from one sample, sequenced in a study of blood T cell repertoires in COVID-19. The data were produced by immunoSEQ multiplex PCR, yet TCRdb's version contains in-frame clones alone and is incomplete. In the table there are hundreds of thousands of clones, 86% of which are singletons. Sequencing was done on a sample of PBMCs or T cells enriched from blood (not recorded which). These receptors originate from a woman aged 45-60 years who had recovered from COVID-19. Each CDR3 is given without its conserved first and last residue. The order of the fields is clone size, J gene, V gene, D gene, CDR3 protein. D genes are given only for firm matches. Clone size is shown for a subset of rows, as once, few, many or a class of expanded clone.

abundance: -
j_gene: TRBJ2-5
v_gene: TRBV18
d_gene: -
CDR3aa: ASSPISGGQETQY

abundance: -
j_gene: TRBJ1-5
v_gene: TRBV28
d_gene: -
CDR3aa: ASRRSTANQPQH

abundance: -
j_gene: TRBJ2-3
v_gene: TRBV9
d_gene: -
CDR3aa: ASSVDPSTDTQY

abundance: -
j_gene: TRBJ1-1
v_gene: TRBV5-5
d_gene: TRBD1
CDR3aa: ASSSTGQVTNTEAF

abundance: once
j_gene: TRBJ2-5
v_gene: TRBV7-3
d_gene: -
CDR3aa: ASSPSPLGGKETQY

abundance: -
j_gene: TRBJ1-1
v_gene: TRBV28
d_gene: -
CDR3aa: ASSHRDTEAF

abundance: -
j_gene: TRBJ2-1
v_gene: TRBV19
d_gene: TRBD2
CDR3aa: ASSRSSGIPYNEQF

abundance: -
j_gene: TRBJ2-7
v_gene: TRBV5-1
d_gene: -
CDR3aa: ASSLLGGTAPGEQY

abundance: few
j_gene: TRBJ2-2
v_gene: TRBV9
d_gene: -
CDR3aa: ASSVALTGELF

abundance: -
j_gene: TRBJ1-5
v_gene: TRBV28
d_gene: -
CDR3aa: ASSSRGQRSQPQH

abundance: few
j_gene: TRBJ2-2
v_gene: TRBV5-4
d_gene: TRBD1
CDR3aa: ASSPRGQGAGTGELF

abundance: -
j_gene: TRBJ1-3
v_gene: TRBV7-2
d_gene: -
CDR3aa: ASSYRAPGNTIY

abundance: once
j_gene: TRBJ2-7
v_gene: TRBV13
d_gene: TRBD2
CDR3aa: ASSPRTSGTVGYEQY

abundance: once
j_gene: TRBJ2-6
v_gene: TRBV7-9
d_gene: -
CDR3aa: ASSLGGSGANVLT

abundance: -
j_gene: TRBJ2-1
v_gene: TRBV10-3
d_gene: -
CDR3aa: AISGELGVSYNEQF

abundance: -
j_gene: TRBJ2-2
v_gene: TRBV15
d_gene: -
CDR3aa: ATSREQVWVGTGELF

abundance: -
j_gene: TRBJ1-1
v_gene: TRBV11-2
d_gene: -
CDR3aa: ASSRRENQHPEAF

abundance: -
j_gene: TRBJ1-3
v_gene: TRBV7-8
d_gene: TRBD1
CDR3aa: ASSPKQGAVGNTIY

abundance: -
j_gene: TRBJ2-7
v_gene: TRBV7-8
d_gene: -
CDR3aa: ASSLPSSYEQY

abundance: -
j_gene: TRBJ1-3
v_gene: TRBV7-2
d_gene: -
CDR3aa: ASSPGGTGNTIY

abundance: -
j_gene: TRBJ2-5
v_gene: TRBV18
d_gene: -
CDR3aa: ASSPTGLETQY

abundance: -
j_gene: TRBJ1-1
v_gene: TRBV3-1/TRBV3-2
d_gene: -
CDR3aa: ASSQSGLRGTEAF

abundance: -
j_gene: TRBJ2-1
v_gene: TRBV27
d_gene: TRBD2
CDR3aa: ASSLVGLADPSGNEQF

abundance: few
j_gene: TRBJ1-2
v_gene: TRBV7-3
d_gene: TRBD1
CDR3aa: ASSLGGGYDGYT

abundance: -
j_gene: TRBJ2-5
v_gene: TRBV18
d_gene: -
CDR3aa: ASSPGETQY

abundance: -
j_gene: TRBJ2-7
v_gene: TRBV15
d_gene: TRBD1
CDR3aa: ATSRSDRAYEQY

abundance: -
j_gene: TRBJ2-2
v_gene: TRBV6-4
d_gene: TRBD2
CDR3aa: ASSNSGGSTPTGELF

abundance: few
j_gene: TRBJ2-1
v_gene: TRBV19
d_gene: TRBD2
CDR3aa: ASRTSGTLEQF

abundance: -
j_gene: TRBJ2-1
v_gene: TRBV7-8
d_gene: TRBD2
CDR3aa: ASSLAAIAGGNEQF

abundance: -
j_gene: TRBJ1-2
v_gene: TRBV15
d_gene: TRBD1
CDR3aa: ATSRVGVALQGAANYGYT

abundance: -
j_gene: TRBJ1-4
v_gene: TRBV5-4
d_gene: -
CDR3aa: ASSFAGGYEKLF

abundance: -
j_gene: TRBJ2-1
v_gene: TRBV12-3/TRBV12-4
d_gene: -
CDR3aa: ASSLDLYNEQF

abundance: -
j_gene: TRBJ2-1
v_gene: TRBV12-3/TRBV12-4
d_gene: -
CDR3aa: ASSPERDEQF

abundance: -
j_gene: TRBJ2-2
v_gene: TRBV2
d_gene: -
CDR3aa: ASSERGPGGGRTGELF

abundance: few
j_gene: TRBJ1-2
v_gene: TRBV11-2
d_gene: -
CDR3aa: ASSLDRTPSNGYT

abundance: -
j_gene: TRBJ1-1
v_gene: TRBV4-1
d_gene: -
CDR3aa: ASSQDTGLPEAF

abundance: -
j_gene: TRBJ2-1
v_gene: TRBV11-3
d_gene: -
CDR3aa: ASSPAGGSYNEQF

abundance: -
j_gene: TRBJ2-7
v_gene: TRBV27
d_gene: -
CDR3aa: ASSQGGARAYEQY

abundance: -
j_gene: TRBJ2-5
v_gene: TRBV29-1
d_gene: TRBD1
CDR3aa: SVQTHWTGRETQY

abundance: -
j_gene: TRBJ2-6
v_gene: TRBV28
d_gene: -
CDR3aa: ASSLSTGSGANVLT

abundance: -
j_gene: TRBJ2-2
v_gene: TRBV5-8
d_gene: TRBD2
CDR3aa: AIRLAGVVTGELF

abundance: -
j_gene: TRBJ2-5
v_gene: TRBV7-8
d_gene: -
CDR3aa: ASSGDRKETQY

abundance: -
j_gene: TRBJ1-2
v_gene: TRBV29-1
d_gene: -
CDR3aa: SAETFPYEYGYT

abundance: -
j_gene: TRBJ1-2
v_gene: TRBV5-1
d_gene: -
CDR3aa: ASSLAGAYYGYT

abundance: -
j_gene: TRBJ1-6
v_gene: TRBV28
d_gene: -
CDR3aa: ASSFQGSSPLH

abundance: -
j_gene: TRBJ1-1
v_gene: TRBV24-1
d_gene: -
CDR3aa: ATSVWGRLNTEAF

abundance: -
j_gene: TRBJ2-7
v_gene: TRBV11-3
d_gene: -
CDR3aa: ASSLFPTGLAYEQY

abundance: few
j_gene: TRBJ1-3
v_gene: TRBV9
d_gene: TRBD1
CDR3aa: ASSDRDRSSGNTIY

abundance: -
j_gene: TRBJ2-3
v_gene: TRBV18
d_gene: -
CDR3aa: ASSPPGAGDTQY

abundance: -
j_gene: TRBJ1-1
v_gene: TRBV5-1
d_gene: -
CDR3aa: ASSLKPVPNTEAF

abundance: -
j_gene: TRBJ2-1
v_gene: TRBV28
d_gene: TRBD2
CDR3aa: ASSLYTSGYNEQF

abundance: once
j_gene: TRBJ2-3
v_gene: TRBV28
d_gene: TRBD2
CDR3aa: ASSELGTSGITDTQY

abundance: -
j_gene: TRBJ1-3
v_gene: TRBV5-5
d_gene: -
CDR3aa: ASSLPVSGNTIY